This passage covers 5 T cell receptor beta chains from one sample sequenced in a study of T cells after posttransplantation cyclophosphamide (dated by TCRdb to the mid-2010s). The receptor library was made with the immunoSEQ multiplex PCR assay. This immuneACCESS table, as held by TCRdb, lists in-frame sequences with V and J called but not all clones. Of the missing ones, under half trace to an unresolved V gene in checked studies; the others have no known cause. This sample gives approximately 29,000 clones in total; 75% to 90% of them show up just once. The ten largest clones represent under 3.5% of the sample. The sample taken for sequencing was PBMCs. These receptors came from a man aged 50-59 years.

This rearrangement joins TRBV9 to TRBJ1-6; D gene ambiguous. Trimming removed 0 bases at V and 7 bases at J, with 5 bases between. This CDR3 is 13 amino acids long. Per the germline V gene, CDR1 is SGDLS and CDR2 is YYNGEE. The CDR3 DNA sequence: TGTGCCAGCAGCGTAGACAACAATTCACCCCTCCACTTT. This codes for CASSVDNNSPLHF.

The chain uses TRBV9 and TRBJ2-1, with 7 bases aligning to TRBD1. Germline CDR1 reads SGDLS; CDR2 reads YYNGEE. The CDR3 contains 16 residues. With V trimmed by 2 bases and J by 1 base, 6 bases remained unmatched. CDR3 nucleotides: TGTGCCAGCAGCGTCGAAAGGACAGGTTCCTACAATGAGCAGTTCTTC. Its protein is CASSVERTGSYNEQFF.

The gene calls are TRBV4-3 and TRBJ1-3; D gene uncertain. V was trimmed by 0 bases and J by 0 bases, leaving 6 bases between them. The germline V gene encodes CDR1 LGHNA and CDR2 YSLEER. The CDR3 covers 15 residues. CDR3 bases: TGCGCCAGCAGCCAAGACTCCTTCTCTGGAAACACCATATATTTT. It encodes CASSQDSFSGNTIYF.

The genes are TRBV18 and TRBJ2-1; D is possibly TRBD2 (6 bases). V lost 6 bases, J lost 8 bases, and 26 bases lay in between. Germline CDR1 KGHSH, CDR2 LQKENI. This CDR3 is built from 17 residues. The CDR3 nucleotides read TGTGCCAGCTCCCTCACGGCCACAGCGGGCGTGATCCATGAGCAGTTCTTC. The encoded protein is CASSLTATAGVIHEQFF.

In its sample, this clone was seen once. This sequence joins TRBV29-1 and TRBJ1-4, with D perhaps matching TRBD1 (5 bases). The CDR3 length is 15 residues. The germline V gene has CDR1 SQVTM and CDR2 ANQGSEA. V was shortened by 5 bases and J by 3 bases, with 16 bases between the two germline ends. CDR3 protein: CSVTIPGLANEKLFF. The CDR3 DNA is TGCAGCGTTACGATTCCAGGGCTGGCTAATGAAAAACTGTTTTTT.